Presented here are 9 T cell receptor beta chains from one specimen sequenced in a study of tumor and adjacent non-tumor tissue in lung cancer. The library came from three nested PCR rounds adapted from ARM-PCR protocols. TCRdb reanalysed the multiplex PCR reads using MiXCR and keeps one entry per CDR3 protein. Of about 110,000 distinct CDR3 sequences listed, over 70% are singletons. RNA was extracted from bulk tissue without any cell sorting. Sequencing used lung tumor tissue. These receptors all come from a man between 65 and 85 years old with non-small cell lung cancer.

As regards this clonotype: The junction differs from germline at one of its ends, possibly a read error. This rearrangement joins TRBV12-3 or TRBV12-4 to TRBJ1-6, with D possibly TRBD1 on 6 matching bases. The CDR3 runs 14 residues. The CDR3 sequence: CGISRTVYNSPLQF. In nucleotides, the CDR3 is TGTGGCATCAGTCGGACAGTCTATAATTCACCCCTCCAGTTT.

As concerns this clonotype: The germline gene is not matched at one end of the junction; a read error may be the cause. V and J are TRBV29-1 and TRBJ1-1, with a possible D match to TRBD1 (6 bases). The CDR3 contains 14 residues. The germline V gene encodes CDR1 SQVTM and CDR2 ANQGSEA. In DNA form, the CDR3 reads TGCAGCGTCCTCGCACAGGGAACTAAAACTGAAGATTTCTTT. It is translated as CSVLAQGTKTEDFF.

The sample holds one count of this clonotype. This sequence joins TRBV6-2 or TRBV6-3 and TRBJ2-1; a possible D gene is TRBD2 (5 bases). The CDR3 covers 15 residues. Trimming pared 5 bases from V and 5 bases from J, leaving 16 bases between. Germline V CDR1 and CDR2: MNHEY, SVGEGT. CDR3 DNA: TGTGCCAGCAGTGAGGGTGACTGTGACCACAATGAGCAGTTCTTC. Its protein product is CASSEGDCDHNEQFF.

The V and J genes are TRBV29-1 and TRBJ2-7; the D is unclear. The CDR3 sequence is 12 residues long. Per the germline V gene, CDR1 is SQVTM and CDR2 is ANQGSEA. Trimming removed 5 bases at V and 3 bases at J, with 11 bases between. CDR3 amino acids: CSVIAAFYEQYF. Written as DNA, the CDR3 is TGCAGCGTTATTGCTGCATTCTACGAGCAGTACTTC.

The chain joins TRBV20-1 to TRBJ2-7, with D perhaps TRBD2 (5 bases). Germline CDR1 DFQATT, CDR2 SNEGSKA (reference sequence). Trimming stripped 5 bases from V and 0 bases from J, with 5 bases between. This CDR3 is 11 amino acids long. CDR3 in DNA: TGCAGTGCTCGGGACTCCTACGAGCAGTACGTC. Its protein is CSARDSYEQYV.

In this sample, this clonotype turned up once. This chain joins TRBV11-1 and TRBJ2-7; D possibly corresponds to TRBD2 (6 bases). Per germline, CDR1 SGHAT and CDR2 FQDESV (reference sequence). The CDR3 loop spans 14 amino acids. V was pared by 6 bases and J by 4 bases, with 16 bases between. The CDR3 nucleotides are TGTGCCAGCAGTTTAAGCGGGCGCACTTACGAGCAGTACTTC. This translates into CASSLSGRTYEQYF.

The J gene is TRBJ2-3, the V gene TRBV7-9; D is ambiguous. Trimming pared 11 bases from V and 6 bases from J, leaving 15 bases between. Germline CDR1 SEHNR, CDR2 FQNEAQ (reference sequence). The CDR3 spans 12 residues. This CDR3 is CACSSPRDTQYF. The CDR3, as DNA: TGTGCCTGTAGCTCCCCCCGTGATACGCAGTATTTT.

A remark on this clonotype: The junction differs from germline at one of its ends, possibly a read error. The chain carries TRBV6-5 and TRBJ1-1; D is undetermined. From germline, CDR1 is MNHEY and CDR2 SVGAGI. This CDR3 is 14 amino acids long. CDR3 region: CASSYSATRTEAFF. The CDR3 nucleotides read TGTGCTAGCAGTTACAGCGCCACGAGGACTGAAGCTTTCTTT.

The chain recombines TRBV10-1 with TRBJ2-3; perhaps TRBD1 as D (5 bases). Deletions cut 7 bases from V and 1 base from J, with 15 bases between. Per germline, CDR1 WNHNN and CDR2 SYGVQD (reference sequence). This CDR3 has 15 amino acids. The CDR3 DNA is TGCGCCAGCAATGATGGGGCGATTGGCACAGATACGCAGTATTTT. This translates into CASNDGAIGTDTQYF.